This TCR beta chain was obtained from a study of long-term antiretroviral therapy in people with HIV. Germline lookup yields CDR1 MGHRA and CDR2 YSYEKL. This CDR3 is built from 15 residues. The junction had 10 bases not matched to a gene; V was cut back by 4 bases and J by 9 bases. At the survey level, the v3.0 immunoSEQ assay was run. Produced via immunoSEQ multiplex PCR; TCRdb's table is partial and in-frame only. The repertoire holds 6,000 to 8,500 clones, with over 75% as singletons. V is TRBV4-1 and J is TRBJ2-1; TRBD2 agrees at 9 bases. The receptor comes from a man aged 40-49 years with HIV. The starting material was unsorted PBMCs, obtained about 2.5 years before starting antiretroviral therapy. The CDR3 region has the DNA TGCGCCAGCAGCCCGGGCGGCGGGGGGGAGGTTGAGCAGTTCTTC. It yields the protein CASSPGGGGEVEQFF.